Below, 9 T cell receptor beta chains from the same sample are listed, as sequenced in a study of T cell changes during pregnancy in multiple sclerosis. Sequencing used immunoSEQ multiplex PCR; TCRdb keeps in-frame clones, though not all of them. The sample shows 55,000 to 85,000 clones, roughly 90% of them seen only once. The sequencing used peripheral blood, collected in the second trimester of pregnancy. The origin of the receptors is a female donor with multiple sclerosis, enrolled in a pregnancy study.

This rearrangement joins TRBV14 to TRBJ2-1, with D possibly being TRBD2 (6 bases). Trimming left V 1 base short and J 9 bases short, with 7 bases between. Germline assignment: CDR1 SGHDN and CDR2 FVKESK. This CDR3 is 12 amino acids long. The CDR3 coding sequence is TGTGCCAGCAGCCAAGGGAGGGTTGAGCAGTTCTTC. Translation gives CASSQGRVEQFF.

This clone was picked up one time. CDR3 in DNA: TGTGCCAGCAGTGCTAAGGTTCGGACCGGGAGTAATGAAAAACTGTTTTTT. Protein sequence: CASSAKVRTGSNEKLFF. The gene calls are TRBV25-1 and TRBJ1-4; no reliable D call. Germline-derived CDR1 and CDR2 are MGHDK and SYGVNS. This CDR3 region has 17 residues. The ends were cut back, 4 bases at V and 4 bases at J, with 19 bases in the middle.

The J gene is TRBJ2-1, the V gene TRBV11-2; maybe TRBD2 (7 bases). This CDR3 region has 15 residues. Trimming took 2 bases from V and 7 from J, leaving 15 bases between them. Germline CDR1 SGHAT, CDR2 FQNNGV. The DNA for the CDR3 is TGTGCCAGCAGCTTATTGAGGGGGGGCTTGAATGAGCAGTTCTTC. It is translated as CASSLLRGGLNEQFF.

This chain uses TRBV2 with TRBJ1-5, with a possible D match to TRBD1 (6 bases). There are 22 residues in the CDR3. Trimming took off 6 bases at V and 0 bases at J, with 33 bases between the two ends. Germline V gene sequence: CDR1 SNHLY, CDR2 FYNNEI. The CDR3, as DNA: TGTGCCAGCAGCCACGCCGATCCCGATACGACAGGAGGCCCCTATAGCAATCAGCCCCAGCATTTT. Protein: CASSHADPDTTGGPYSNQPQHF.

The chain joins TRBV27 to TRBJ1-1, with D perhaps TRBD1 (6 bases). V was clipped by 4 bases and J by 1 base, with 13 bases between them. Germline assignment: CDR1 MNHEY and CDR2 SMNVEV (reference sequence). The CDR3 has 15 amino acids. The CDR3 DNA follows: TGTGCCAGCAGTTGGGGCAGGGGTGGGAACACTGAAGCTTTCTTT. Translated, it gives CASSWGRGGNTEAFF.

The gene calls are TRBV28 and TRBJ2-7; perhaps TRBD2 as D (7 bases). The germline V gene has CDR1 MDHEN and CDR2 SYDVKM. V lost 1 base to trimming and J lost 7 bases, with 23 bases between them. The CDR3 is 17 amino acids. DNA for the CDR3: TGTGCCAGCAGTTTATCATTAGGACTAGGGGGGGGTCGGGAGCAGTACTTC. Amino acids: CASSLSLGLGGGREQYF.

V is TRBV5-4 and J is TRBJ2-5, with 9 bases fitting TRBD2. Germline V gives CDR1 SGHNT, CDR2 YYREEE (reference sequence). With 2 bases clipped from V and 0 bases from J, the junction kept 5 bases outside the gene matches. This CDR3 spans 16 amino acids. The DNA for the CDR3 is TGTGCCAGCAGCTTACTTAGCGGGAGCTACCAAGAGACCCAGTACTTC. Translated: CASSLLSGSYQETQYF. The complete variable domain, with remaining parts taken from reference TRBV5-4 and TRBJ2-5, reads ETGVTQSPTHLIKTRGQQVTLRCSSQSGHNTVSWYQQALGQGPQFIFQYYREEENGRGNFPPRFSGLQFPNYSSELNVNALELDDSALYLCASSLLSGSYQETQYFGPGTRLLVL.

The V gene is TRBV2, the J gene TRBJ2-3, with 8 nucleotides matching TRBD2. J was trimmed by 5 bases and V by 8 bases; bases with no gene match: 9. This CDR3 is 14 amino acids long. Germline assignment: CDR1 SNHLY and CDR2 FYNNEI. CDR3: CASWKAGGVDTQYF. The DNA for the CDR3 is TGTGCCAGCTGGAAGGCGGGGGGCGTAGATACGCAGTATTTT.

V and J are TRBV5-4 and TRBJ2-5; TRBD1 aligns across 7 bases. CDR3 length equals 14 residues. V dropped 7 bases and J dropped 4; count of bases not matched to a gene: 10. Germline V gives CDR1 SGHNT, CDR2 YYREEE (reference sequence). In DNA form, the CDR3 reads TGTGCCAGCCTTCTTCGACAGGGCACAGAGACCCAGTACTTC. It translates to CASLLRQGTETQYF.